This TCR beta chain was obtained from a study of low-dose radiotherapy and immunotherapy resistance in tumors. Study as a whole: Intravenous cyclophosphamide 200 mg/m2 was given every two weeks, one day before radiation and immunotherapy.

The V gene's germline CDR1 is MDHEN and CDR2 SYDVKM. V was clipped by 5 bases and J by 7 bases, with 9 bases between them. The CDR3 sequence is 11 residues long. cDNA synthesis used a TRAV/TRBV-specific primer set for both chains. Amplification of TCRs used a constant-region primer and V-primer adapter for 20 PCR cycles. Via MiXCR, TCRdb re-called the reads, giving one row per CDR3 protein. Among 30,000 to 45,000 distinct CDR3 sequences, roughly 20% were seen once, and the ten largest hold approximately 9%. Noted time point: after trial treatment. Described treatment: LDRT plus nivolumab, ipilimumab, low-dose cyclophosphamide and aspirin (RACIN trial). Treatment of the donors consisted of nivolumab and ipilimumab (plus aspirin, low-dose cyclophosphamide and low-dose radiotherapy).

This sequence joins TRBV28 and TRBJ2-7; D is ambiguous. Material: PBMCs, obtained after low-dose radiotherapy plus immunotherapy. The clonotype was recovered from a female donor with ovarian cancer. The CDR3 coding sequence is TGTGCCAGCAGTCCCCGGCAGGAGCAGTACTTC. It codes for CASSPRQEQYF. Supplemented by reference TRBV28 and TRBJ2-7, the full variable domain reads DVKVTQSSRYLVKRTGEKVFLECVQDMDHENMFWYRQDPGLGLRLIYFSYDVKMKEKGDIPEGYSVSREKKERFSLILESASTNQTSMYLCASSPRQEQYFGPGTRLTVT.